Listed here are 28 T cell receptor beta chains from one sample, sequenced in a study of T cell responses to AZD1222 COVID-19 vaccine (dated by TCRdb to about 2021). The time point label corresponds to: baseline before first vaccination. To prepare the library, the immunoSEQ multiplex PCR assay was applied. In its TCRdb copy, this immuneACCESS table keeps in-frame sequences only and misses some clones. Where compared with another copy, unresolved V genes explain less than half of these, and the others have no known cause. Counted in this sample were 150,000 to 200,000 clones; about 92% of them appeared once. About 4% of the sample lies in the top ten. This material consisted of peripheral blood, taken on day 0 of AZD1222 vaccination. All receptors come from an adult in good health.

This clone was seen just once. This chain connects TRBV10-1 to TRBJ2-7; D unclear. The germline gives CDR1 WNHNN, CDR2 SYGVQD (reference sequence). This CDR3 contains 14 residues. V dropped 3 bases and J dropped 6 bases, with 15 bases sitting between them. For the CDR3, the DNA is TGCGCCAGCAGTGAAGTGGTCGGTGAAGCCGAGCAGTACTTC. Its translation is CASSEVVGEAEQYF.

This clone was recorded a few times. This chain joins TRBV5-1 and TRBJ1-2; D possibly corresponds to TRBD1 (5 bases). The CDR3 consists of 15 residues. V gave up 3 bases and J gave up 4 bases, with 16 bases separating them. Germline CDR1 and CDR2: SGHRS and YFSETQ. This chain's CDR3 is CASSSDFGAAYGYTF. In DNA, the CDR3 is TGCGCCAGCAGCTCCGATTTCGGGGCGGCCTATGGCTACACCTTC.

The rearrangement links TRBV15 to TRBJ2-7; D ambiguous. Germline V gives CDR1 LNHNV, CDR2 YYDKDF (reference sequence). The CDR3 spans 15 residues. Between the trimmed V and J ends, which lost 0 bases and 0 bases, there was a span of 9 bases. The CDR3 region has the DNA TGTGCCACCAGCAGAGATCTAACAGCCTCCTACGAGCAGTACTTC. This sequence encodes CATSRDLTASYEQYF.

This chain joins TRBV6-4 and TRBJ2-5; TRBD2 is a possible D gene (7 bases). The V gene's germline CDR1 is MRHNA and CDR2 SNTAGT. The V gene lost 5 bases and the J gene lost 4 bases, with 17 bases spanning the gap. The CDR3 runs 15 residues. CDR3 sequence (DNA): TGTGCCAGCAGTCTGGAGGGGGGGGGCCTAGAGACCCAGTACTTC. Translation gives CASSLEGGGLETQYF.

The chain links TRBV15 to TRBJ1-2; possibly TRBD1 for D (5 bases). This CDR3 spans 13 amino acids. Germline V gives CDR1 LNHNV, CDR2 YYDKDF (reference sequence). V was clipped by 8 bases and J by 8 bases, with 18 bases between them. CDR3 in amino acids: CATRDPREFGYTF. CDR3 DNA sequence: TGTGCCACCCGAGACCCCAGGGAGTTCGGCTACACCTTC.

This chain connects TRBV18 to TRBJ1-4, with D unresolved. CDR3 length: 16 residues. Trimming removed 2 bases at V and 0 bases at J, with 10 bases between. CDR1 KGHSH and CDR2 LQKENI come from the germline V gene. The CDR3 is CASSPWVATTNEKLFF. CDR3 DNA sequence: TGTGCCAGCTCACCATGGGTAGCTACAACTAATGAAAAACTGTTTTTT.

This clone came up once. The rearrangement links TRBV14 to TRBJ1-2; the match to TRBD1 covers 8 bases. The CDR3 length is 15 residues. Per germline, CDR1 SGHDN and CDR2 FVKESK. V dropped 4 bases and J dropped 4; count of bases not matched to a gene: 8. CDR3 sequence: CASSPTGQGGYGYTF. The CDR3 DNA follows: TGTGCCAGCAGCCCCACCGGACAGGGAGGCTATGGCTACACCTTC.

This clone was found once. V gene TRBV5-1 combines with J gene TRBJ2-7; D is ambiguous. The CDR3 runs to 12 residues. Germline V gives CDR1 SGHRS, CDR2 YFSETQ. V was cut by 4 bases and J by 7 bases, with 12 bases left in between. For the CDR3, the DNA is TGCGCCAGCAGCCTTAACGCCTGGGAGCAGTACTTC. It is translated as CASSLNAWEQYF.

This clone was counted once. V gene TRBV6-6 combines with J gene TRBJ1-6, with TRBD1 matching over 7 bases. The CDR3 consists of 17 residues. The junction had 14 bases not matched to a gene; V was cut back by 5 bases and J by 7 bases. Germline assignment: CDR1 MNHNY and CDR2 SVGAGI (reference sequence). The CDR3 reads CASSPYTGVPYNSPLHF. CDR3 coding DNA: TGTGCCAGCAGTCCATACACAGGGGTTCCTTACAATTCACCCCTCCACTTT.

The chain employs TRBV12-3 or TRBV12-4 and TRBJ1-1; D is unclear. The CDR3 totals 13 residues. V was trimmed by 7 bases and J by 4 bases, leaving 13 bases between them. CDR3: CASTDRWATEAFF. CDR3 nucleotide sequence: TGTGCCAGCACCGACCGGTGGGCCACTGAAGCTTTCTTT.

The chain joins TRBV12-3 or TRBV12-4 to TRBJ1-4, with 7 bases lining up with TRBD1. J gave up 2 bases and V 8 bases, and 2 bases lay outside the gene matches. CDR3 length: 13 amino acids. CDR3: CASGGQTNEKLFF. The CDR3 DNA reads TGTGCCAGCGGGGGACAGACTAATGAAAAACTGTTTTTT.

V gene TRBV3-1 (or the pseudogene TRBV3-2) combines with J gene TRBJ1-4; TRBD1 might be the D (5 bases). The V gene lost 1 base and the J gene lost 8 bases, with 8 bases spanning the gap. The CDR3 loop spans 13 amino acids. Germline-derived CDR1 and CDR2 are LGHDT and YNNKEL (reference sequence). The CDR3 loop is CASSQVPGEKLFF. In DNA form, the CDR3 reads TGTGCCAGCAGCCAAGTCCCAGGGGAAAAACTGTTTTTT.

This chain joins TRBV7-9 and TRBJ2-1, with D perhaps matching TRBD2 (6 bases). Germline V gene data show CDR1 as SEHNR and CDR2 as FQNEAQ (reference sequence). CDR3 length: 16 residues. V was pared by 4 bases and J by 10 bases, with 23 bases between. The CDR3: CASSSRLVSSNFEQFF. The CDR3 region has the DNA TGTGCCAGCAGCTCCCGACTAGTATCCTCAAACTTCGAGCAGTTCTTC.

The chain combines TRBV19 with TRBJ1-2; TRBD1 might be the D (5 bases). There are 13 residues in the CDR3. Deletions cut 5 bases from V and 4 bases from J, with 11 bases between. The V gene's germline CDR1 is LNHDA and CDR2 SQIVND (reference sequence). The CDR3 reads CASSLMRGYGYTF. The CDR3 region has the DNA TGTGCCAGTAGTCTCATGAGGGGCTATGGCTACACCTTC. Full variable domain (outside the CDR3, taken from reference TRBV19 and TRBJ1-2): DGGITQSPKYLFRKEGQNVTLSCEQNLNHDAMYWYRQDPGQGLRLIYYSQIVNDFQKGDIAEGYSVSREKKESFPLTVTSAQKNPTAFYLCASSLMRGYGYTFGSGTRLTVV.

The chain recombines TRBV5-1 with TRBJ2-1, with 8 bases matching TRBD2. The CDR3 runs to 15 residues. The germline V gene has CDR1 SGHRS and CDR2 YFSETQ. The junction had 7 bases not matched to a gene; V was cut back by 4 bases and J by 4 bases. In nucleotides, the CDR3 is TGCGCCAGCAGCGTAGGACTAGCCGCGTACAATGAGCAGTTCTTC. It yields the protein CASSVGLAAYNEQFF.

The V gene is TRBV6-5, the J gene TRBJ1-1, with a weak D call TRBD1 (6 bases). The V end lost 10 bases, the J end lost 0 bases, and 18 bases lay between the germline ends. In germline, CDR1 is MNHEY, CDR2 SVGAGI. The CDR3 has 15 amino acids. The CDR3 spells CATGMRGGLNTEAFF. In DNA, the CDR3 is TGTGCCACCGGCATGAGGGGGGGCCTGAACACTGAAGCTTTCTTT.

The chain employs TRBV19 and TRBJ2-2; a weak D match, TRBD1 (6 bases). The length of the CDR3 is 15 residues. Trimming removed 3 bases at V and 1 base at J, with 9 bases between. Germline V gives CDR1 LNHDA, CDR2 SQIVND (reference sequence). CDR3 DNA sequence: TGTGCCAGTAGTATGACAGGACGGAACACCGGGGAGCTGTTTTTT. It specifies CASSMTGRNTGELFF.

The chain has TRBV30 and TRBJ2-1; 10 nucleotides match TRBD2. V lost 2 bases, J lost 5 bases, and 6 bases stayed unmatched. Germline lookup yields CDR1 GTSNPN and CDR2 SVGIG (reference sequence). The CDR3 is made up of 15 amino acids. The CDR3 DNA reads TGTGCCTGGAGTTCAGGACTAGCGGTAAACAATGAGCAGTTCTTC. Amino acid sequence: CAWSSGLAVNNEQFF. Together with reference TRBV30 and TRBJ2-1, the CDR3 gives the full variable domain: SQTIHQWPATLVQPVGSPLSLECTVEGTSNPNLYWYRQAAGRGLQLLFYSVGIGQISSEVPQNLSASRPQDRQFILSSKKLLLSDSGFYLCAWSSGLAVNNEQFFGPGTRLTVL.

The chain couples TRBV3-1 (or the pseudogene TRBV3-2) to TRBJ2-5; D possibly corresponds to TRBD1 (5 bases). V was clipped by 3 bases and J by 5 bases, with 19 bases between them. The CDR3 runs to 16 residues. Germline CDR1 LGHDT, CDR2 YNNKEL (reference sequence). The CDR3 coding sequence is TGTGCCAGCAGCCAGAGCGCGCGGACACCATGGGAGACCCAGTACTTC. It specifies CASSQSARTPWETQYF.

The chain combines TRBV11-2 with TRBJ2-7; TRBD2 matches at 8 bases. The CDR3 sequence is 16 residues long. Germline V gene sequence: CDR1 SGHAT, CDR2 FQNNGV. The V and J ends lost 3 bases and 0 bases, in that order; junction bases with no gene match: 7. The CDR3 nucleotides read TGTGCCAGCAGCTTCTTGGCGGGGGGAAGCTCCTACGAGCAGTACTTC. Its protein product is CASSFLAGGSSYEQYF.

The chain links TRBV27 to TRBJ2-7; TRBD2 aligns across 10 bases. The CDR3 is made up of 15 amino acids. Germline CDR1 is MNHEY and CDR2 is SMNVEV (reference sequence). Trimming removed 5 bases from V and 11 bases from J; junction bases left unmatched: 15. The CDR3 coding sequence is TGTGCCAGCAGTCCAAGAGCGGGAGGGCCTAATAGTGAGTACTTC. It yields the protein CASSPRAGGPNSEYF.

The chain employs TRBV6-1 and TRBJ1-2; possibly TRBD1 for D (5 bases). The V gene lost 3 bases and the J gene lost 2 bases, with 10 bases spanning the gap. The CDR3 sequence is 14 residues long. The germline V gene has CDR1 MNHNS and CDR2 SASEGT. DNA of the CDR3: TGTGCCAGCAGTGAGGGGCTTTTAAACTATGGCTACACCTTC. The encoded protein is CASSEGLLNYGYTF.

This clone was observed a few times. This CDR3 reads CASSLAAGTQYF. Here the CDR3 DNA reads TGTGCCAGCAGCTTGGCGGCGGGGACCCAGTACTTC. The V gene is TRBV5-4, the J gene TRBJ2-5; the D gene is possibly TRBD2 (5 bases). The germline CDR1 and CDR2 sequences are SGHNT and YYREEE (reference sequence). This CDR3 is 12 amino acids long. Trimming took 0 bases from V and 7 from J, leaving 7 bases between them.

This chain uses TRBV3-1 (or the pseudogene TRBV3-2) with TRBJ1-2; D gene unclear. The V gene lost 5 bases and the J gene lost 2 bases, with 6 bases spanning the gap. The CDR3 extends over 12 amino acids. Germline CDR1 and CDR2: LGHDT and YNNKEL (reference sequence). DNA for the CDR3: TGTGCCAGCAGCTCGCTAAACTATGGCTACACCTTC. This gives the protein CASSSLNYGYTF.

This chain connects TRBV6-5 to TRBJ1-2, with D possibly matching TRBD1 (5 bases). The length of the CDR3 is 14 residues. V was trimmed by 6 bases and J by 8 bases, leaving 19 bases between them. The germline CDR1 and CDR2 sequences are MNHEY and SVGAGI. The CDR3, as DNA: TGTGCCAGCAGGAATCCGGGACGAGAGGGAGGCTACACCTTC. Protein sequence: CASRNPGREGGYTF.

The rearrangement links TRBV7-8 to TRBJ1-1; perhaps TRBD1 as D (5 bases). Germline CDR1 reads SGHVS; CDR2 reads FQNEAQ. Trimming pared 10 bases from V and 3 bases from J, leaving 24 bases between. This CDR3 comprises 16 residues. CDR3 in DNA: TGTGCCACCACCTCTAAACAGGCTCTCCTCTACACTGAAGCTTTCTTT. This sequence encodes CATTSKQALLYTEAFF.

The rearrangement uses TRBV5-6 and TRBJ2-1; D possibly uses TRBD1 or TRBD2 (5 bases each). The CDR3 sequence is 15 residues long. Germline V lookup: CDR1 SGHDT, CDR2 YYEEEE. Trimming took off 0 bases at V and 4 bases at J, with 11 bases between the two ends. CDR3 nucleotide sequence: TGTGCCAGCAGCTTGGAAGGGACCTATTACAATGAGCAGTTCTTC. Translated, it gives CASSLEGTYYNEQFF.

This chain joins TRBV4-2 and TRBJ2-7; TRBD2 agrees at 8 bases. The germline CDR1 and CDR2 sequences are LGHNA and YNFKEQ. The CDR3 has 15 amino acids. The trim removed 1 base at V and 4 bases at J, leaving 6 bases unmatched. CDR3 loop: CASSQGGGPFYEQYF. The CDR3 nucleotides read TGTGCCAGCAGCCAAGGCGGGGGGCCTTTTTACGAGCAGTACTTC.